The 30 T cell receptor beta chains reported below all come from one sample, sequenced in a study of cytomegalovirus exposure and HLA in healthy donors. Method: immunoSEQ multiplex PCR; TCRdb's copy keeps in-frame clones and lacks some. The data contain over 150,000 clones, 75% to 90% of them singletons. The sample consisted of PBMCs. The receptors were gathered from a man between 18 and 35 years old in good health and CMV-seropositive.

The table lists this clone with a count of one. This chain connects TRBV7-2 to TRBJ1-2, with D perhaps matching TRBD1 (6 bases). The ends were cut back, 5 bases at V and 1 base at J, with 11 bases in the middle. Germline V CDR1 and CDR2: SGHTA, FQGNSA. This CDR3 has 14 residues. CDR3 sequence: CASSASQGNYGYTF. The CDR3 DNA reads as TGTGCCAGCAGCGCCTCACAGGGTAACTATGGCTACACCTTC.

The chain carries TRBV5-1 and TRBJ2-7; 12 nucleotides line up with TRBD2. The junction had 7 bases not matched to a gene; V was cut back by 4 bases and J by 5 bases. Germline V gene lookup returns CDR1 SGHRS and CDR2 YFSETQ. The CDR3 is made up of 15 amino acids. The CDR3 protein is CASSILAGGVDEQYF. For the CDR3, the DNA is TGCGCCAGCAGCATACTAGCGGGAGGTGTCGACGAGCAGTACTTC. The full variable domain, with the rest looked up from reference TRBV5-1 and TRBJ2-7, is KAGVTQTPRYLIKTRGQQVTLSCSPISGHRSVSWYQQTPGQGLQFLFEYFSETQRNKGNFPGRFSGRQFSNSRSEMNVSTLELGDSALYLCASSILAGGVDEQYFGPGTRLTVT.

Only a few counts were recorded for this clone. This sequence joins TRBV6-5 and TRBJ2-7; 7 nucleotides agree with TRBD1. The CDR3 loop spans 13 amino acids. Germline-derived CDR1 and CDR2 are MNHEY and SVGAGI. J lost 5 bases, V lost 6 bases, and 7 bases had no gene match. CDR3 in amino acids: CASSPNRGNEQYF. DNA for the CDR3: TGTGCCAGCAGCCCGAACAGGGGTAACGAGCAGTACTTC.

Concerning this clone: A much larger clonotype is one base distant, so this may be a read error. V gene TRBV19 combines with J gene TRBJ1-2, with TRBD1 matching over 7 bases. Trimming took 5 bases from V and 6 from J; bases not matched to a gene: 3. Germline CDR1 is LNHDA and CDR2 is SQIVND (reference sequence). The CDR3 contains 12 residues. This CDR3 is CASSPRGDGYTF. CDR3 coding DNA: TGTGCCAGTAGTCCCAGGGGGGATGGCTACACCTTC.

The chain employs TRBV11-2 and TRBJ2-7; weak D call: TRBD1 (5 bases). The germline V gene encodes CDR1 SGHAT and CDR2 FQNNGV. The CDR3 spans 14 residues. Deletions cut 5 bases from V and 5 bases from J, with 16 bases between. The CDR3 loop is CASSPRPGSDEQYF. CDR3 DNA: TGTGCCAGCAGCCCCCGGCCAGGGTCCGACGAGCAGTACTTC.

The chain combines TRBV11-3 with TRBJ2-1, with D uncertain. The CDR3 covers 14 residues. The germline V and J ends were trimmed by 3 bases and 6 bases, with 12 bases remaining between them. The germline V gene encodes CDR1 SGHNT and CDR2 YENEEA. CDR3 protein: CASSFESLANEQFF. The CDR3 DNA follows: TGTGCCAGCAGCTTTGAAAGCTTAGCCAATGAGCAGTTCTTC.

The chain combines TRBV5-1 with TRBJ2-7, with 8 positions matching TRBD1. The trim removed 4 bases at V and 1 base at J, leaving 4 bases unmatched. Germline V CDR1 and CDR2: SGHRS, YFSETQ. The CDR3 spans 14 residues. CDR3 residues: CASSRTGRSYEQYF. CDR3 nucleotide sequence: TGCGCCAGCAGCCGGACAGGGCGATCCTACGAGCAGTACTTC.

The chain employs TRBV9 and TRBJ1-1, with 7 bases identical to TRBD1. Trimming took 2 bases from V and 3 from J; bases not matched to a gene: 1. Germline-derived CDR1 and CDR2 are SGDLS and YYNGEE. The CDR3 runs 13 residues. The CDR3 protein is CASSVQGDTEAFF. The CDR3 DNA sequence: TGTGCCAGCAGCGTCCAGGGGGACACTGAAGCTTTCTTT.

Here the CDR3 DNA reads TGTGCCAGCAGTCCGACTAGCGGGGGGCAAGAGACCCAGTACTTC. Amino acid sequence: CASSPTSGGQETQYF. V usage is TRBV27 and J usage is TRBJ2-5; 13 positions agree with TRBD2. CDR1 is MNHEY and CDR2 is SMNVEV in the germline V gene (reference sequence). This CDR3 contains 15 residues. V shed 5 bases, J shed 2 bases, and the junction held 2 bases outside the gene matches.

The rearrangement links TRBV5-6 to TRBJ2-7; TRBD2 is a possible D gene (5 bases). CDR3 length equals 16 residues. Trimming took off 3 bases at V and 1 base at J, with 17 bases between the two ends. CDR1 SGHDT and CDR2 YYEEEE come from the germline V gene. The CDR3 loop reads CASSSLLRAYSYEQYF. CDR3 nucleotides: TGTGCCAGCAGCTCCCTACTGCGGGCCTATTCCTACGAGCAGTACTTC.

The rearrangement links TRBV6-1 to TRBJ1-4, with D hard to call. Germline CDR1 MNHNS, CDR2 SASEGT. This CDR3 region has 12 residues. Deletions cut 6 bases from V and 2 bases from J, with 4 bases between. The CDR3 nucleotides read TGTGCCAGCAGCTTTACTAATGAAAAACTGTTTTTT. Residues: CASSFTNEKLFF.

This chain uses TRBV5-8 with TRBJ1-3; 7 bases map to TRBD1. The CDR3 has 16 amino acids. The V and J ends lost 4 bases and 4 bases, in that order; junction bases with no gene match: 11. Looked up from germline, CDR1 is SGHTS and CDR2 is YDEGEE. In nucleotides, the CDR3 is TGTGCCAGCAGCCTAGCGACAGGGACGAGAGGAAACACCATATATTTT. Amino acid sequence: CASSLATGTRGNTIYF.

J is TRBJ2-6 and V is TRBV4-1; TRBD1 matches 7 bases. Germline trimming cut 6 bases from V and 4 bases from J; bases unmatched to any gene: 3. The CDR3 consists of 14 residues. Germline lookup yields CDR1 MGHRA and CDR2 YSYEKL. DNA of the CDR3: TGCGCCAGCAGGACAGGGTTAGGGGCCAACGTCCTGACTTTC. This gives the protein CASRTGLGANVLTF.

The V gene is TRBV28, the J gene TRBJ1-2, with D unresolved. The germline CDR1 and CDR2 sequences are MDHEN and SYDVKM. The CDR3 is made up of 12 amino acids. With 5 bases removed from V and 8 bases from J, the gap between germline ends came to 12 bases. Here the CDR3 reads CASSEGRWGYTF. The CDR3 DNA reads TGTGCCAGCAGTGAGGGTAGATGGGGCTACACCTTC.

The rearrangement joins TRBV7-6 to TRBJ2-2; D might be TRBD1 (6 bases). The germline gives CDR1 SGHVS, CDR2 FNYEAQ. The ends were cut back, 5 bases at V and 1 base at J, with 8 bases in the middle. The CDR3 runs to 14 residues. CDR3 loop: CASSQGGNTGELFF. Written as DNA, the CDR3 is TGTGCCAGCAGCCAAGGGGGGAACACCGGGGAGCTGTTTTTT.

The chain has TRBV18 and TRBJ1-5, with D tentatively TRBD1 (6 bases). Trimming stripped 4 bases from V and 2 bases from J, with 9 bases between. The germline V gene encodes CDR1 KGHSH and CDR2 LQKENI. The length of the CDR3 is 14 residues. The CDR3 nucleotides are TGTGCCAGCTCACGGGCAGGGGGCAATCAGCCCCAGCATTTT. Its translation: CASSRAGGNQPQHF.

In nucleotides, the CDR3 is TGTGCCAGCAGTTACGCTCCAGGGGAAAAAGCCTACACCTTC. Its translation: CASSYAPGEKAYTF. This rearrangement joins TRBV6-5 to TRBJ1-2, with D tentatively TRBD1 (6 bases). Germline V gene sequence: CDR1 MNHEY, CDR2 SVGAGI. Between the trimmed V and J ends, which lost 2 bases and 10 bases, there was a span of 17 bases. This CDR3 contains 14 residues.

The CDR3 DNA sequence: TGTGCCAGCAGTTACTCGGGGGGACGGCAGCCCCAGCATTTT. Residues: CASSYSGGRQPQHF. The genes are TRBV6-5 and TRBJ1-5; the D gene is possibly TRBD1 (5 bases). The CDR3 runs to 14 residues. V was pared by 0 bases and J by 7 bases, with 10 bases between. Germline CDR1 reads MNHEY; CDR2 reads SVGAGI.

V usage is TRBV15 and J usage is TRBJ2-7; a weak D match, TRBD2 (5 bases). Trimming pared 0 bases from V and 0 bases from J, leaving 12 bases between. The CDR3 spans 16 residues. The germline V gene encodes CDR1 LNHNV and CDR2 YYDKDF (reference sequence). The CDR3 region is CATSRDLQRISYEQYF. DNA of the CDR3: TGTGCCACCAGCAGAGATTTACAGCGGATCTCCTACGAGCAGTACTTC.

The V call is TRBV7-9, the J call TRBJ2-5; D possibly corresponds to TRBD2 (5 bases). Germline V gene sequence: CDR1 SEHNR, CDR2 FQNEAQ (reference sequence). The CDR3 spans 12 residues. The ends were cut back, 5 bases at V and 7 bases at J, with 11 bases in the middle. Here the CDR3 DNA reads TGTGCCAGCAGCCTAGTGGAGGTGACCCAGTACTTC. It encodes CASSLVEVTQYF.

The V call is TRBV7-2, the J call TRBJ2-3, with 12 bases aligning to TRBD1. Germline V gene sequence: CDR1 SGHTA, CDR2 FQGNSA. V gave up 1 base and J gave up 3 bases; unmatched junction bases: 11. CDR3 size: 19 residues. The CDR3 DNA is TGTGCCAGCAGCTTAGTAGTTGAGTGGGACAGGGGGCGTACAGATACGCAGTATTTT. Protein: CASSLVVEWDRGRTDTQYF.

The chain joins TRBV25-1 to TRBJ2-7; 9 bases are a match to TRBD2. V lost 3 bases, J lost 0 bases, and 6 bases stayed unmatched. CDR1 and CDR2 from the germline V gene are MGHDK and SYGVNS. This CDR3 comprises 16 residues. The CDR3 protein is CASSETAGGFSYEQYF. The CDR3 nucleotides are TGTGCCAGCAGTGAGACAGCGGGGGGTTTCTCCTACGAGCAGTACTTC.

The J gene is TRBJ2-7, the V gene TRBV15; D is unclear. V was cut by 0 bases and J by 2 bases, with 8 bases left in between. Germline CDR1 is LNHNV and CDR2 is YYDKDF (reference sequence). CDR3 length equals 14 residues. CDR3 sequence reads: CATSRDPAAYEQYF. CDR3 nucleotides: TGTGCCACCAGCAGAGATCCCGCGGCCTACGAGCAGTACTTC.

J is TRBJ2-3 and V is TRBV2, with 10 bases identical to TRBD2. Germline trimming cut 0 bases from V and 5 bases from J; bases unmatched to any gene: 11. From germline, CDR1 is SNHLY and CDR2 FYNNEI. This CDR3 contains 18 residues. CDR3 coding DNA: TGTGCCAGCAGTGAAGCGCTTGGCAGCGGGGGGGACGGAGATACGCAGTATTTT. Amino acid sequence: CASSEALGSGGDGDTQYF.

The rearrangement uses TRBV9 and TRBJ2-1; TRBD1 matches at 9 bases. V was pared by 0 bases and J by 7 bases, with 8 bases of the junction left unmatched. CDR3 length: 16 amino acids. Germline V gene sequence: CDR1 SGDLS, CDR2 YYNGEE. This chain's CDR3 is CASSVENRGRWNEQFF. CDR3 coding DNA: TGTGCCAGCAGCGTAGAGAACAGGGGGCGATGGAATGAGCAGTTCTTC.

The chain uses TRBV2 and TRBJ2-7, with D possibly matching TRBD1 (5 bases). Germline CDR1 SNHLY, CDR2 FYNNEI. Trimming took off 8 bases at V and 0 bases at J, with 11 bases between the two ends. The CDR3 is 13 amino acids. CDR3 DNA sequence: TGTGCCAGCCAAGCAGGGAACTCCTACGAGCAGTACTTC. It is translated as CASQAGNSYEQYF.

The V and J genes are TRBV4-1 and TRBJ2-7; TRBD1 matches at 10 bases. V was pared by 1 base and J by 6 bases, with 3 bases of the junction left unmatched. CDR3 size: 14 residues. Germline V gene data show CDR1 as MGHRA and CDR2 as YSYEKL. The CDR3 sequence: CASSQGQGAVEQYF. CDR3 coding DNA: TGCGCCAGCAGCCAAGGACAGGGGGCGGTCGAGCAGTACTTC.

As DNA, the CDR3 is TGTGCCAGCAGCTTGGCCGTTCAGGGCCATTTTAATGAAAAACTGTTTTTT. The encoded protein is CASSLAVQGHFNEKLFF. This chain uses TRBV7-2 with TRBJ1-4; D perhaps matches TRBD1 (5 bases). Germline assignment: CDR1 SGHTA and CDR2 FQGNSA. Trimming pared 3 bases from V and 4 bases from J, leaving 18 bases between. This CDR3 region has 17 residues. Supplemented by reference TRBV7-2 and TRBJ1-4, the full variable domain reads GAGVSQSPSNKVTEKGKDVELRCDPISGHTALYWYRQSLGQGLEFLIYFQGNSAPDKSGLPSDRFSAERTGGSVSTLTIQRTQQEDSAVYLCASSLAVQGHFNEKLFFGSGTQLSVL.

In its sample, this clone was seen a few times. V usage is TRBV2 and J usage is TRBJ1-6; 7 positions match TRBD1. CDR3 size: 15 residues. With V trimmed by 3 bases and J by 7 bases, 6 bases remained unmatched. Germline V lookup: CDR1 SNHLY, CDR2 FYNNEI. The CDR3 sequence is CASSDTSGGNSPLHF. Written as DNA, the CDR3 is TGTGCCAGCAGTGATACGTCAGGGGGAAATTCACCCCTCCACTTT. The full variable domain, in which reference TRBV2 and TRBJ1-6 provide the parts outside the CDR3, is EPEVTQTPSHQVTQMGQEVILRCVPISNHLYFYWYRQILGQKVEFLVSFYNNEISEKSEIFDDQFSVERPDGSNFTLKIRSTKLEDSAMYFCASSDTSGGNSPLHFGNGTRLTVT.

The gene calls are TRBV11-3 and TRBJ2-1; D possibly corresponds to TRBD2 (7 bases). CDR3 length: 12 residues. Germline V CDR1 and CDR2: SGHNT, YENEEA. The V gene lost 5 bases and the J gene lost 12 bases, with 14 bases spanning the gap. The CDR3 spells CASSTGGPPQFF. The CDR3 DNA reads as TGTGCCAGCAGCACCGGGGGGCCCCCGCAGTTCTTC.